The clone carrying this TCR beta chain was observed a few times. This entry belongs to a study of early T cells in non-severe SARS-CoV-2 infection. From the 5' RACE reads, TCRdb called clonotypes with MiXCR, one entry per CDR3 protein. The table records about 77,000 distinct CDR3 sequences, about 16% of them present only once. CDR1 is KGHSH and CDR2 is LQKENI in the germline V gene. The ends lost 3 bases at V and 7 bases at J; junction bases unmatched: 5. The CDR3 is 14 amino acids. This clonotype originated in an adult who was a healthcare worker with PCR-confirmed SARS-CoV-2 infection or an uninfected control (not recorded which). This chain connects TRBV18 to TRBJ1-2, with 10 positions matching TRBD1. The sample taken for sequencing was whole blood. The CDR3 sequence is CASSPPGTGVGYTF. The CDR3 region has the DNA TGTGCCAGCTCACCTCCCGGGACAGGGGTTGGCTACACCTTC.